Shown below are 22 T cell receptor beta chains from a single sample sequenced in a study of tumor and adjacent non-tumor tissue in lung cancer (dated by TCRdb to the late 2010s). RNA was isolated from bulk, unsorted tissue, and RNA quality was assessed with a NanoDrop ND-1000 and an Agilent 2100. Distant non-tumor tissue taken more than 3 cm from the tumor edge was used as the normal lung sample. The receptor library was made with multiplex PCR. TCRdb lists the instrument as Illumina HiSeq 2500. TCRbeta libraries were constructed through three rounds of nested PCR with primers (Table S4) according to protocols modified from ARM-PCR. TCRdb reanalyzed the raw reads on its own, using fastp at Q25 for trimming and MiXCR for clone calling, and kept in-frame beta chains. Identical CDR3 proteins give one entry, which carries the most common genes and DNA. A total of fewer than 100,000 distinct CDR3 sequences appear in this sample, more than 65% of them only once. 21% of the sample is taken by the ten largest.

Sequenced input: distant non-tumor lung tissue. The receptors derive from a woman between 50 and 59 years old with non-small cell lung cancer.

In regard to this clonotype: Germline and junction disagree at one end, which may indicate a read error. The chain couples TRBV6-1 to TRBJ1-2; 8 positions agree with TRBD1. This CDR3 is 15 amino acids long. CDR1 and CDR2 from the germline V gene are MNHNS and SASEGT. CDR3 protein: CASSLSQGVAGGCTF. CDR3 DNA sequence: TGTGCCAGCAGTTTGTCACAGGGGGTAGCAGGAGGCTGCACCTTC.

On this clonotype itself: One end of the junction does not line up with germline, which may come from a read error. The chain is built from TRBV12-3 or TRBV12-4 and TRBJ2-2; maybe TRBD2 (5 bases). The CDR3 runs to 16 residues. The CDR3 sequence is CVSSLGTVTNTGELLF. The CDR3 DNA reads as TGTGTCAGCAGTTTAGGAACAGTGACAAACACCGGGGAGCTGTTATTT.

This chain uses TRBV20-1 with TRBJ2-1, with 13 bases aligning to TRBD2. Germline CDR1 and CDR2: DFQATT and SNEGSKA (reference sequence). V lost 0 bases to trimming and J lost 12 bases; unmatched junction nucleotides: 8. The CDR3 loop spans 15 amino acids. CDR3 in DNA: TGCAGTGCTAGAGACGGGACTAGCGGGATAGGTGGGCAGTTCTTC. The encoded protein is CSARDGTSGIGGQFF.

In regard to this clonotype: A read error may explain this, as a much larger clone is one base away. The rearrangement links TRBV2 to TRBJ2-1, with D possibly called TRBD1 or TRBD2 (5 bases each). Germline V lookup: CDR1 SNHLY, CDR2 FYNNEI. CDR3 size: 17 residues. Trimming stripped 6 bases from V and 0 bases from J, with 18 bases between. For the CDR3, the DNA is TGTGCCAGCAGGAACGGGACGACGGCAATCTCCTACAATGAGCAGTTCTTC. Translation gives CASRNGTTAISYNEQFF.

V gene TRBV6-6 combines with J gene TRBJ2-7; 8 nucleotides agree with TRBD1. Germline lookup yields CDR1 MNHNY and CDR2 SVGAGI (reference sequence). This CDR3 region has 13 residues. V lost 6 bases and J lost 5; bases outside the gene matches: 6. CDR3 bases: TGTGCCAGCAGCTACGACAGGGGTAACGAGCAGTACTTC. It encodes CASSYDRGNEQYF.

A word on this clonotype: The CDR3 end shows no conserved phenylalanine or tryptophan, and so a read error is likely. The gene calls are TRBV11-2 and TRBJ1-5, with D possibly matching TRBD1 (5 bases). Germline assignment: CDR1 SGHAT and CDR2 FQNNGV. This CDR3 region has 15 residues. Trimming shortened V by 6 bases and J by 5 bases, and 17 bases separated the two germline ends. The CDR3 here is CASRLSGGFDQPQHI. The CDR3 DNA reads TGTGCCAGCAGGCTCTCCGGGGGATTCGATCAGCCCCAGCATATT.

A remark on this clonotype: Sequence at one end of the junction differs from germline and may be a read error. The gene calls are TRBV4-1 and TRBJ2-1; weak D call: TRBD1 (6 bases). Germline V gene lookup returns CDR1 MGHRA and CDR2 YSYEKL. This CDR3 contains 15 residues. The CDR3 here is CVSKPLGGADNDQFF. CDR3 coding DNA: TGCGTCAGCAAACCCCTAGGGGGAGCCGACAATGACCAGTTCTTC.

Note on this clonotype: The CDR3 ends on some other residue instead of the conserved phenylalanine or tryptophan, so this is likely a read error. V gene TRBV12-3 or TRBV12-4 combines with J gene TRBJ2-2, with TRBD1 identical over 7 bases. The V and J ends lost 4 bases and 2 bases, in that order; junction bases with no gene match: 7. This CDR3 is 16 amino acids long. The CDR3 protein is CASSSETGTNTGELFM. CDR3 in DNA: TGTGCCAGCAGTTCGGAGACAGGGACAAACACCGGGGAGCTGTTTATG.

As to this clonotype: A much more abundant neighbour one base away suggests this may be a read error. The chain carries TRBV5-1 and TRBJ1-4; TRBD1 might be the D (6 bases). This CDR3 is built from 15 residues. The germline V gene encodes CDR1 SGHRS and CDR2 YFSETQ. V lost 4 bases, J lost 0 bases, and 10 bases lay in between. CDR3 nucleotides: TGCGCCAGCAGCCCGGAGGGGGCAACTAATGAAAAACTGTTTTTT. Protein sequence: CASSPEGATNEKLFF. The whole variable domain, remainder taken from reference TRBV5-1 and TRBJ1-4, is KAGVTQTPRYLIKTRGQQVTLSCSPISGHRSVSWYQQTPGQGLQFLFEYFSETQRNKGNFPGRFSGRQFSNSRSEMNVSTLELGDSALYLCASSPEGATNEKLFFGSGTQLSVL.

On this clonotype itself: With a much larger clone just one base away, this may be a read error. V gene TRBV28 combines with J gene TRBJ2-2; the D gene is possibly TRBD2 (6 bases). The germline CDR1 and CDR2 sequences are MDHEN and SYDVKM. CDR3 size: 15 residues. The CDR3 region has the DNA TGTGCCAGCACTTTAGGTGGGGGGTACACCGGGGAGCTGTTTTTT. It is translated as CASTLGGGYTGELFF.

Worth noting for this clonotype: An end of the junction differs from the germline gene, which may be a read error. J is TRBJ2-1 and V is TRBV6-5; 7 bases align to TRBD1. The CDR3 extends over 14 amino acids. Looked up from germline, CDR1 is MNHEY and CDR2 is SVGAGI. In DNA, the CDR3 is TGTGCCAGCAGTGACAGGGAATTCTACAATGAGAAGTTCTTC. Residues: CASSDREFYNEKFF.

The chain carries TRBV7-9 and TRBJ2-2; D gene uncertain. V gave up 7 bases and J gave up 1 base, with 10 bases separating them. The CDR3 extends over 14 amino acids. Germline CDR1 is SEHNR and CDR2 is FQNEAQ (reference sequence). The chain's CDR3 is CASNLTENTGELFF. The CDR3 region has the DNA TGTGCCAGCAACTTGACGGAGAACACCGGGGAGCTGTTTTTT.

As for this clonotype: The junction shows a germline mismatch at one end, possibly a read error. The chain links TRBV6-1 to TRBJ2-6, with D tentatively TRBD1 or TRBD2 (5 bases each). This CDR3 has 16 residues. Germline values: CDR1 MNHNS, CDR2 SASEGT. CDR3 coding DNA: TGTGCCAGCAGTGAACGGTCCGGGAACGGGGCCAACGTCATGACTTTC. Its protein product is CASSERSGNGANVMTF.

Only a few counts were recorded for this clonotype. A junction end diverges from the germline sequence, so it may reflect a read error. The rearrangement links TRBV5-1 to TRBJ2-7, with 7 positions matching TRBD1. This CDR3 has 16 amino acids. Germline values: CDR1 SGHRS, CDR2 YFSETQ. CDR3 sequence (DNA): TGCGCCAGCAGCTCGAGACAGGGCCGGGTTAAGTACGAGCAGTGCTTC. Translating it yields CASSSRQGRVKYEQCF.

Concerning this clonotype: The junction does not match germline at one end; this may be a read error. The chain recombines TRBV30 with TRBJ2-2, with D perhaps being TRBD1 or TRBD2 (5 bases each). The CDR3 totals 13 residues. The germline gives CDR1 GTSNPN, CDR2 SVGIG (reference sequence). CDR3 DNA: TGTGCCTGGGCATGGGGGAACACCCGGGAGCTGTTTTTT. Encoded protein: CAWAWGNTRELFF.

V and J are TRBV12-3 or TRBV12-4 and TRBJ2-3; D ambiguous. The V and J ends lost 5 bases and 0 bases respectively, with 12 bases between them. The CDR3 is made up of 15 amino acids. The CDR3 loop is CASSQSGGSTDTQYF. CDR3 nucleotide sequence: TGTGCCAGCAGTCAATCTGGCGGTAGCACAGATACGCAGTATTTT.

The chain recombines TRBV29-1 with TRBJ2-3, with a tentative D call TRBD1 (5 bases). The V gene's germline CDR1 is SQVTM and CDR2 ANQGSEA. The CDR3 is made up of 11 amino acids. The CDR3 DNA follows: TGCAACTTTAGACAGACAGATACGCAGTATTTT. It codes for CNFRQTDTQYF.

Concerning this clonotype: The junction departs from the called germline gene at one end, perhaps through a read error. The rearrangement links TRBV6-1 to TRBJ2-7; 8 nucleotides align to TRBD1. The CDR3 extends over 15 amino acids. Germline assignment: CDR1 MNHNS and CDR2 SASEGT. The CDR3: CTSSEDGTGSYKQYF. The CDR3 DNA reads as TGTACCAGCAGTGAAGATGGGACAGGCTCCTACAAGCAATACTTC.

This clonotype appeared a few times. The CDR3 loop is CASSLLPTSDNEQFF. In DNA form, the CDR3 reads TGTGCCAGCAGTCTGTTACCGACTAGCGACAATGAGCAGTTCTTC. The rearrangement uses TRBV7-3 and TRBJ2-1, with TRBD2 identical over 8 bases. The CDR3 loop spans 15 amino acids. Germline V lookup: CDR1 SGHTA, CDR2 FQGTGA. The junction had 9 bases not matched to a gene; V was cut back by 6 bases and J by 5 bases. The whole variable domain, remainder taken from reference TRBV7-3 and TRBJ2-1, is GAGVSQTPSNKVTEKGKYVELRCDPISGHTALYWYRQSLGQGPEFLIYFQGTGAADDSGLPNDRFFAVRPEGSVSTLKIQRTERGDSAVYLCASSLLPTSDNEQFFGPGTRLTVL.

This clonotype has only one observation. Possible read error: a much larger clone is one base away. V gene TRBV20-1 combines with J gene TRBJ1-1; maybe TRBD1 (5 bases). V was cut by 5 bases and J by 2 bases, with 15 bases left in between. The CDR3 length is 14 residues. CDR1 is DFQATT, CDR2 SNEGSKA, per germline (reference sequence). CDR3 coding DNA: TGCAGTGCTGGGGTCGGTAGGGGTAACACTGAAGCTTTCTTT. Amino acids: CSAGVGRGNTEAFF.

A word on this clonotype: A much larger clone differs from this one at a single base, so this may be a read error. The chain has TRBV7-9 and TRBJ2-3, with D possibly TRBD1 on 6 matching bases. The CDR3 totals 15 residues. CDR1 SEHNR and CDR2 FQNEAQ come from the germline V gene (reference sequence). Deletions cut 5 bases from V and 2 bases from J, with 14 bases between. CDR3 nucleotide sequence: TGTGCCAGCAGCCCAGGGACAAGGGACACAGATACGCAGTATTTT. Protein sequence: CASSPGTRDTDTQYF.

A note on this clonotype: Likely a read error: the CDR3 ends without its conserved phenylalanine or tryptophan. The chain employs TRBV25-1 and TRBJ1-2; D perhaps matches TRBD1 (5 bases). Germline V gene sequence: CDR1 MGHDK, CDR2 SYGVNS. This CDR3 has 12 residues. The DNA of the CDR3 is TGTACCAGCAGGGACGGCACCTATGGTTACACCGTC. Amino acids: CTSRDGTYGYTV.